This TCR beta chain was captured by sequencing in a study of HIV-infected patients and healthy controls. Looking at the study overall: CD8 counts did not change consistently during early therapy; the CD4:CD8 ratio climbed slightly.

This CDR3 spans 14 amino acids. In germline, CDR1 is SGHVS, CDR2 FQNEAQ. V was shortened by 3 bases and J by 4 bases, with 13 bases between the two germline ends. Reverse transcription used around 500 ng RNA and constant-region primers for alpha and beta. Alpha and beta chain libraries were made separately by chain-specific third strand synthesis with multiplexing indices. TCRdb reanalysed the 5' RACE reads using MiXCR and keeps one entry per CDR3 protein. The repertoire has thousands of distinct CDR3 sequences, less than 9% of them found once; the top ten carry roughly 15%. Roughly three months, about 14 weeks, into antiretroviral therapy, follow-up blood was collected. All unsorted peripheral T cells were captured because whole blood was used without fractionation. An approximately 2.5 ml peripheral blood sample was taken for RNA.

The receptor was isolated from an adult with HIV infection. This chain connects TRBV7-8 to TRBJ2-7, with D maybe TRBD2 (6 bases). The source was blood, collected during antiretroviral therapy. The CDR3 is CASSFDSGGYEQYF. The CDR3 nucleotides are TGTGCCAGCAGCTTTGATAGCGGAGGATACGAGCAGTACTTC. The variable domain in full, completed from reference TRBV7-8 and TRBJ2-7, reads GAGVSQSPRYKVAKRGQDVALRCDPISGHVSLFWYQQALGQGPEFLTYFQNEAQLDKSGLPSDRFFAERPEGSVSTLKIQRTQQEDSAVYLCASSFDSGGYEQYFGPGTRLTVT.